This TCR beta chain was obtained from a study of T-cell memory formation after mild COVID-19. The wider study: TCR clusters mostly belonged to single donors. Study-wide findings and caveats: Confirmation of SARS-CoV-2 specificity was lacking for second-wave clones peaking day 37. Contracting clones, day 15 to 85, had balanced CD4/CD8, and later expanders favored CD4+.

This clonotype was counted only a few times. What it binds is not known. 5'RACE with constant-segment primers built TCRalpha and TCRbeta cDNA libraries with UMIs. TCRdb recomputed calls from the 5' RACE reads with MiXCR, one row per CDR3 protein. Here the sample spans roughly 550,000 distinct CDR3 sequences, around 21% being singletons. The CDR3 runs to 15 residues. Losses at the gene ends were 5 bases for V and 8 bases for J; bases not matched to a gene: 10. Germline lookup yields CDR1 SGHDN and CDR2 FVKESK. The sequence came from an adult woman who had mild COVID-19 (a few samples of this study predate the infection). Cell type and time point are not known. Specimen: PBMCs or a T cell subset sorted from them (not recorded which). V usage is TRBV14 and J usage is TRBJ2-1; 9 bases map to TRBD2. The CDR3 coding sequence is TGTGCCAGCAGCGAAGGGAGCGGGGGGATCTATGAGCAGTTCTTC. Its translation: CASSEGSGGIYEQFF. The whole variable domain, filled in from reference TRBV14 and TRBJ2-1, reads EAGVTQFPSHSVIEKGQTVTLRCDPISGHDNLYWYRRVMGKEIKFLLHFVKESKQDESGMPNNRFLAERTGGTYSTLKVQPAELEDSGVYFCASSEGSGGIYEQFFGPGTRLTVL.